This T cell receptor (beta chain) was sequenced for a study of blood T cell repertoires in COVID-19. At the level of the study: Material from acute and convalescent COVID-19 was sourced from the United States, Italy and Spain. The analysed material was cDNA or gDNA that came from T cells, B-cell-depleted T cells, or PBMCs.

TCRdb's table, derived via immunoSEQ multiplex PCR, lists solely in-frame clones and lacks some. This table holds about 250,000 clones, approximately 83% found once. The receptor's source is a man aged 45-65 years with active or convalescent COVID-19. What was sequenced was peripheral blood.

Here the CDR3 DNA reads TGTGCCAGCAGTACCCAGAGGACAGATACGCAGTATTTT. It translates to CASSTQRTDTQYF. The chain joins TRBV6-6 to TRBJ2-3; D not certain. Per germline, CDR1 MNHNY and CDR2 SVGAGI (reference sequence). The CDR3 is 13 residues long. Deletions cut 5 bases from V and 3 bases from J, with 9 bases between.